Sequencing of this T cell receptor beta chain was carried out in a study of blood T cells in healthy people across ages. In germline, CDR1 is SGHTA, CDR2 FQGNSA. The CDR3 loop spans 17 amino acids. With 3 bases clipped from V and 2 bases from J, the junction kept 13 bases outside the gene matches. The table lists this clonotype with a few counts. For the second PCR, which ran for about 7 to 11 cycles, a sample-barcoded 5' primer and a J-beta primer mix were used. Each CDR3 protein gets one entry after TCRdb re-called the 5' RACE reads with MiXCR. The table has 780,000 or so distinct CDR3 sequences, 20% to 25% seen once. This same sample was also taken into another study, of T cells of mothers and their children.

Specimen: blood. The V call is TRBV7-2, the J call TRBJ2-7, with TRBD1 matching 7 bases. The receptor was isolated from a boy between 10 and 17 years old in good health. CDR3 in DNA: TGTGCCAGCAGCTTGGGTAACCGAGGTCAGGGGGCCTACGAGCAGTACTTC. Amino acids: CASSLGNRGQGAYEQYF.